The 25 T cell receptor beta chains below were found in one sample sequenced in a study of spatial heterogeneity in lung cancer. TCRdb re-called the 5' RACE reads with MiXCR, one entry per CDR3 protein. The sample lists 500 or so distinct CDR3 sequences, 6.3% seen once, with about 29% in the top ten. The time point: sample taken at primary tumor resection. Sequencing used normal lung tissue next to the tumor, obtained at surgery. The receptors were sampled from a female donor with early-stage non-small cell lung cancer.

By sample fraction, this clonotype is large (0.1 to 1%). The library was built for alpha chains, so this beta chain is an off-target read and its size means little. The chain is built from TRBV15 and TRBJ2-1; D is ambiguous. Trimming removed 1 base at V and 4 bases at J, with 20 bases between. CDR1 and CDR2 from the germline V gene are LNHNV and YYDKDF (reference sequence). This CDR3 contains 18 residues. Written as DNA, the CDR3 is TGTGCCACCAGCAGAGTGAGATTTGTTGGTAAAGGGTACAATGAGCAGTTCTTC. It is translated as CATSRVRFVGKGYNEQFF.

Within the sample, this clonotype is medium-sized. Within a library made for alpha chains, this beta chain is off target, and its count is uninformative. The chain joins TRBV9 to TRBJ1-6; D uncertain. The CDR3 runs to 15 residues. Trimming took off 1 base at V and 7 bases at J, with 12 bases between the two ends. The germline CDR1 and CDR2 sequences are SGDLS and YYNGEE. The CDR3 is CASSVRQIGNSPLHF. In DNA form, the CDR3 reads TGTGCCAGCAGCGTACGGCAAATCGGAAATTCACCCCTCCACTTT.

Turning to this clonotype: This beta chain came through as a stray read in a library set up for alpha chains, and its size says little. The rearrangement joins TRBV6-1 to TRBJ2-3; 9 nucleotides line up with TRBD2. V was clipped by 6 bases and J by 7 bases; unmatched bases: 5. The CDR3 has 13 amino acids. Germline V CDR1 and CDR2: MNHNS, SASEGT. The CDR3 sequence: CASSRTSAYTQYF. The DNA of the CDR3 is TGTGCCAGCAGCCGGACTAGCGCTTATACGCAGTATTTT.

Judged by abundance, this clonotype is large (0.1 to 1%). This beta chain is off target for a library built for alpha chains, so its abundance means little. V is TRBV18 and J is TRBJ2-6, with D uncertain. Deletions cut 2 bases from V and 0 bases from J, with 5 bases between. Per germline, CDR1 KGHSH and CDR2 LQKENI. There are 15 residues in the CDR3. The CDR3 coding sequence is TGTGCCAGCTCACCATCTAGCTCTGGGGCCAACGTCCTGACTTTC. Translation gives CASSPSSSGANVLTF.

In its sample, this clonotype is large. The library was prepared for alpha chains; this beta chain is a stray read, so its frequency means little. The V and J genes are TRBV5-6 and TRBJ2-1; TRBD1 matches 8 bases. This CDR3 is 18 amino acids long. Germline assignment: CDR1 SGHDT and CDR2 YYEEEE. J was trimmed by 0 bases and V by 6 bases; bases with no gene match: 14. CDR3 sequence: CASTRQGKGFISYNEQFF. The CDR3 DNA reads as TGTGCCAGCACCCGACAGGGGAAGGGCTTTATCTCCTACAATGAGCAGTTCTTC.

This clonotype was counted between two and nine times. In a library made to pick up alpha chains, this beta chain is a stray read with a size that means little. This sequence joins TRBV20-1 and TRBJ2-7; 10 nucleotides line up with TRBD1. Germline CDR1 is DFQATT and CDR2 is SNEGSKA (reference sequence). The CDR3 spans 14 residues. J gave up 6 bases and V 5 bases, and 10 bases lay outside the gene matches. DNA for the CDR3: TGCAGTGCTCGTCAGACCGGGACAGGGGTCGAGCAGTACTTC. It specifies CSARQTGTGVEQYF.

As to this clonotype: One junction end disagrees with the germline gene, perhaps due to a read error. A library made for alpha chains picked up this beta chain off target, so its size means little. The chain is built from TRBV28 and TRBJ2-3; 7 bases fit TRBD1. This CDR3 comprises 12 residues. Looked up from germline, CDR1 is MDHEN and CDR2 is SYDVKM. The CDR3 sequence: CASSLRGQGEIF. DNA of the CDR3: TGTGCCAGCAGTTTAAGGGGGCAGGGGGAGATTTTT. Variable domain in full (rest from reference TRBV28 and TRBJ2-3): DVKVTQSSRYLVKRTGEKVFLECVQDMDHENMFWYRQDPGLGLRLIYFSYDVKMKEKGDIPEGYSVSREKKERFSLILESASTNQTSMYLCASSLRGQGEIFGPGTRLTVL.

Relative to its sample, this clonotype is large. This beta chain is a stray sequence in a library constructed for alpha chains; its clone size is not meaningful. V and J are TRBV7-2 and TRBJ2-7; no clear D gene. With 5 bases removed from V and 4 bases from J, the gap between germline ends came to 12 bases. Germline CDR1 and CDR2: SGHTA and FQGNSA. CDR3 length: 13 residues. The DNA for the CDR3 is TGTGCCAGCAGCCCTCAGGTAATTTACGAGCAGTACTTC. This encodes CASSPQVIYEQYF.

This clonotype is judged large. Little can be read into the size of this beta chain, an off-target read in a library designed for alpha chains. The chain employs TRBV29-1 and TRBJ2-4; D is undetermined. Germline V CDR1 and CDR2: SQVTM, ANQGSEA. V lost 6 bases and J 8 bases, leaving 11 bases between the germline ends. The CDR3 runs 11 residues. CDR3 loop: CSVGPADIQYF. For the CDR3, the DNA is TGCAGCGTCGGTCCCGCGGACATTCAGTACTTC.

This clonotype is labeled medium-sized (0.01 to 0.1%). The library was prepared for alpha chains; this beta chain is a stray read, so its frequency means little. The chain links TRBV3-1 to TRBJ2-7, with D possibly TRBD2 on 5 matching bases. Trimming cost V 4 bases and J 6 bases, with 13 bases left between them. This CDR3 is 13 amino acids long. Looked up from germline, CDR1 is LGHDT and CDR2 is YNNKEL (reference sequence). The chain's CDR3 is CASSLVRVGEQYF. As DNA, the CDR3 is TGTGCCAGCAGCCTGGTGAGGGTGGGCGAGCAGTACTTC.

By sample fraction, this clonotype is medium-sized. Because this beta chain is a stray read in a library intended to capture alpha chains, its abundance should not be given much weight. CDR3 amino acids: CSARGDLKETQYF. In DNA form, the CDR3 reads TGCAGTGCGCGGGGGGACTTAAAAGAGACCCAGTACTTC. This chain uses TRBV20-1 with TRBJ2-5, with TRBD2 identical over 8 bases. The CDR3 runs 13 residues. Trimming removed 6 bases from V and 3 bases from J; junction bases left unmatched: 6. In germline, CDR1 is DFQATT, CDR2 SNEGSKA (reference sequence).

Within the sample, this clonotype is medium-sized. A library made for alpha chains picked up this beta chain off target, so its size means little. This sequence joins TRBV11-3 and TRBJ2-3; 13 bases agree with TRBD2. The junction had 3 bases not matched to a gene; V was cut back by 5 bases and J by 4 bases. The CDR3 is 15 residues long. Germline loops: CDR1 SGHNT, CDR2 YENEEA. The CDR3 DNA sequence: TGTGCCAGCAGCACGACTAGCGGGGGGCCAGATACGCAGTATTTT. It is translated as CASSTTSGGPDTQYF.

By sample share, this clonotype is large. This beta chain appears as a stray read in a library generated for alpha chains; its size is not informative. This chain joins TRBV10-1 and TRBJ2-1; D possibly corresponds to TRBD1 (5 bases). CDR3 length: 14 residues. Trimming shortened V by 3 bases and J by 3 bases, and 9 bases separated the two germline ends. The germline V gene has CDR1 WNHNN and CDR2 SYGVQD (reference sequence). The CDR3 sequence: CASSDPGNYNEQFF. Written as DNA, the CDR3 is TGCGCCAGCAGTGACCCAGGGAACTACAATGAGCAGTTCTTC.

To note about this clonotype: A library prepared for alpha chains yielded this beta chain as an off-target read; its size is of little meaning. This chain connects TRBV12-3 or TRBV12-4 to TRBJ2-2; 7 bases are shared with TRBD1. The CDR3 is 17 amino acids. Trimming at V came to 7 bases and at J to 0 bases, leaving 11 bases not matched to a gene. The CDR3 here is CASNPYRGSSNTGELFF. The CDR3 DNA is TGTGCCAGCAACCCTTACAGGGGCTCTTCGAACACCGGGGAGCTGTTTTTT.

By share, this clonotype ranks as medium-sized. Being off target in a library aimed at alpha chains, this beta chain has a size of little meaning. V is TRBV6-1 and J is TRBJ2-1; D perhaps matches TRBD2 (5 bases). V dropped 0 bases and J dropped 8 bases, with 20 bases sitting between them. CDR1 and CDR2 (germline): MNHNS, SASEGT. The CDR3 spans 17 residues. CDR3 in amino acids: CASSEAGSGYFFHEQFF. The CDR3 DNA sequence: TGTGCCAGCAGTGAAGCGGGATCGGGGTATTTCTTTCATGAGCAGTTCTTC.

This clonotype turned up a few times. A library prepared for alpha chains yielded this beta chain as an off-target read; its size is of little meaning. This sequence joins TRBV18 and TRBJ2-7; D unresolved. Germline V gene data show CDR1 as KGHSH and CDR2 as LQKENI. The CDR3 spans 15 residues. Trimming removed 0 bases from V and 7 bases from J, with 16 bases in between. CDR3 in DNA: TGTGCCAGCTCACCACCAAGTGGGAAGGGCAGAGAGCAGTACTTC. As protein: CASSPPSGKGREQYF.

By proportion, this clonotype is large. A library made for alpha chains picked up this beta chain off target, so its size means little. This chain joins TRBV3-1 and TRBJ2-4; 9 bases are shared with TRBD2. Germline V CDR1 and CDR2: LGHDT, YNNKEL (reference sequence). CDR3 length: 15 amino acids. The ends lost 6 bases at V and 2 bases at J; junction bases unmatched: 5. The CDR3 region is CASRGGGATKNIQYF. CDR3 in DNA: TGTGCCAGCAGAGGCGGGGGGGCCACCAAAAACATTCAGTACTTC.

This clonotype was counted between two and nine times. In a library made to pick up alpha chains, this beta chain is a stray read with a size that means little. This chain uses TRBV7-9 with TRBJ2-5; D call uncertain. This CDR3 has 15 amino acids. Deletions cut 1 base from V and 7 bases from J, with 16 bases between. Per germline, CDR1 SEHNR and CDR2 FQNEAQ (reference sequence). CDR3 bases: TGTGCCAGCAGCTTAGAAGGCTCGACGACCGGGACCCAGTACTTC. It is translated as CASSLEGSTTGTQYF.

Within the sample, this clonotype is large. Found in a library prepared for alpha chains, this beta chain is an off-target read, and its abundance has little meaning. The chain recombines TRBV6-1 with TRBJ1-5; TRBD1 might be the D (5 bases). This CDR3 is built from 13 residues. The V end lost 8 bases, the J end lost 3 bases, and 11 bases lay between the germline ends. Germline assignment: CDR1 MNHNS and CDR2 SASEGT. The CDR3 DNA is TGTGCCAGCCGGGACCGTTACAATCAGCCCCAGCATTTT. Amino acid sequence: CASRDRYNQPQHF.

By sample share, this clonotype is large (0.1 to 1%). Within a library made for alpha chains, this beta chain is off target, and its count is uninformative. The chain uses TRBV6-2 or TRBV6-3 and TRBJ2-5, with 9 nucleotides matching TRBD2. Germline values: CDR1 MNHEY, CDR2 SVGEGT. The V and J ends lost 3 bases and 4 bases, in that order; junction bases with no gene match: 9. The CDR3 has 16 residues. The CDR3 here is CASSYGTSPQGETQYF. The CDR3 region has the DNA TGTGCCAGCAGTTATGGGACTAGCCCCCAGGGAGAGACCCAGTACTTC.

This clonotype qualifies as medium-sized. In a library made to pick up alpha chains, this beta chain is a stray read with a size that means little. The chain has TRBV7-8 and TRBJ2-1; D gene ambiguous. The CDR3 spans 14 residues. V was pared by 5 bases and J by 3 bases, with 11 bases between. Per the germline V gene, CDR1 is SGHVS and CDR2 is FQNEAQ. The CDR3 nucleotides are TGTGCCAGCAGCCCAGATTGGGGCTACAATGAGCAGTTCTTC. Residues: CASSPDWGYNEQFF.

By frequency in the sample, this clonotype is medium-sized (0.01 to 0.1%). A library made for alpha chains picked up this beta chain off target, so its size means little. The J gene is TRBJ2-1, the V gene TRBV20-1; 10 nucleotides align to TRBD2. V shed 5 bases, J shed 5 bases, and the junction held 9 bases outside the gene matches. This CDR3 contains 15 residues. Germline loops: CDR1 DFQATT, CDR2 SNEGSKA (reference sequence). The CDR3 region has the DNA TGCAGTGCTCACCCCTCTAGCGGGGGTGACAATGAGCAGTTCTTC. It is translated as CSAHPSSGGDNEQFF.

Relative to its sample, this clonotype is medium-sized (0.01 to 0.1%). This beta chain was picked up by a library intended for alpha chains and is off target, so its count carries little meaning. The chain combines TRBV3-1 with TRBJ2-7, with 7 bases matching TRBD2. Germline CDR1 and CDR2: LGHDT and YNNKEL (reference sequence). Trimming removed 1 base from V and 6 bases from J; junction bases left unmatched: 6. This CDR3 is 14 amino acids long. The DNA of the CDR3 is TGTGCCAGCAGCCAAGGCGGCCCGGGAGGCGAGCAGTACTTC. Translation: CASSQGGPGGEQYF.

To note about this clonotype: In a library made to pick up alpha chains, this beta chain is a stray read with a size that means little. The rearrangement joins TRBV6-1 to TRBJ1-6; D is ambiguous. The CDR3 consists of 15 residues. V was clipped by 4 bases and J by 7 bases, with 14 bases between them. The germline CDR1 and CDR2 sequences are MNHNS and SASEGT. CDR3 sequence: CASSGADGSNSPLHF. The CDR3 DNA is TGTGCCAGCAGTGGGGCGGATGGCTCCAATTCACCCCTCCACTTT.

This clonotype is medium-sized in the sample. In a library made to pick up alpha chains, this beta chain is a stray read with a size that means little. The V gene is TRBV4-1, the J gene TRBJ2-1, with TRBD1 as a possible D gene (6 bases). V was cut by 4 bases and J by 0 bases, with 19 bases left in between. This CDR3 comprises 18 residues. The V gene's germline CDR1 is MGHRA and CDR2 YSYEKL. DNA of the CDR3: TGCGCCAGCAGCCCTCCCTACCGGAACAGGGCCTCCTACAATGAGCAGTTCTTC. Amino acid sequence: CASSPPYRNRASYNEQFF.